These T cell receptor beta chains were read from a single sample in a study of graft-versus-host responses after intestinal transplantation. These TCRs are of unknown antigen specificity. Measured with immunoSEQ multiplex PCR; TCRdb has only the in-frame clones, and not every one. The sample holds tens of thousands of clones, about 89% seen once. The sample was unstimulated CD8+ T cells sorted from spleen or lymph node cells, taken before intestinal transplant. The receptor set was obtained from a human donor who received an intestinal transplant. Both conserved end residues are part of each CDR3. A D gene is named only where the DNA matches it firmly. Rows may omit the clone size; those that give it use once, few, many or a size class.

clone size	D gene	V gene	J gene	CDR3 DNA	CDR3 protein
.	TRBD2	TRBV6-4	TRBJ2-3	TGTGCCAGCGGAGATTCAGCGGGAGGGCCCACAGATACGCAGTATTTT	CASGDSAGGPTDTQYF
.	.	TRBV11-3	TRBJ1-4	TGTGCCAGCAGCTTAGATTTGGCTTTTTCGGGGGAAGGGTATGAAAAACTGTTTTTT	CASSLDLAFSGEGYEKLFF
.	.	TRBV27	TRBJ2-1	TGTGCCAGCAGTTATGGGAGGGGGGTGGGATACAATGAGCAGTTCTTC	CASSYGRGVGYNEQFF
.	TRBD1	TRBV19	TRBJ2-7	TGTGCCAGTAGTATCGACAGGGACTACGAGCAGTACTTC	CASSIDRDYEQYF
.	TRBD1	TRBV6-1	TRBJ1-2	TGTGCCAGCAGTGTAAGAGGGACAGCCTCTAACTATGGCTACACCTTC	CASSVRGTASNYGYTF
.	.	TRBV4-1	TRBJ1-1	TGCGCCAGCAGCCAAGAAGGGGGAGCTGAAGCTTTCTTT	CASSQEGGAEAFF
.	.	TRBV5-1	TRBJ1-5	TGCGCCAGCAGCTTGAATGGACAACAACAGCCCCAGCATTTT	CASSLNGQQQPQHF
.	.	TRBV19	TRBJ2-7	TGTGCCAGTAGTCCGACCCACTCCGGGACAGAGCAGTACTTC	CASSPTHSGTEQYF
.	TRBD1	TRBV15	TRBJ1-5	TGTGCCACCAACCTGGGACAGGGCAATCAGCCCCAGCATTTT	CATNLGQGNQPQHF
.	.	TRBV28	TRBJ1-5	TGTGCCAGCAGTTTACTGTCTTATAGCAATCAGCCCCAGCATTTT	CASSLLSYSNQPQHF
.	TRBD1	TRBV6-5	TRBJ2-3	TGTGCCAGCAGTTACCAACCGGGACAGGGGGCAGATACGCAGTATTTT	CASSYQPGQGADTQYF
once	TRBD1	TRBV6-1	TRBJ2-3	TGTGCCAGCAGTGCAATCCCGGGACAGTACGCAGATACGCAGTATTTT	CASSAIPGQYADTQYF
.	.	TRBV29-1	TRBJ1-2	TGCAGCGTCCTGACAGGTGGCGACTATGGCTACACCTTC	CSVLTGGDYGYTF
.	.	TRBV9	TRBJ2-6	TGTGCCAGCAGCGTAGTTAGGGACACGAGCTCTGGGGCCAACGTCCTGACTTTC	CASSVVRDTSSGANVLTF
.	.	TRBV7-3	TRBJ1-1	TGTGCCAGCAGCTGGAGCCCGAACACTGAAGCTTTCTTT	CASSWSPNTEAFF
.	TRBD1	TRBV2	TRBJ2-7	TGTGCCAGCAGCGCCGGGACAGGGATCTACGAGCAGTACTTC	CASSAGTGIYEQYF
.	TRBD1	TRBV7-9	TRBJ2-7	TGTGCCAGCAGCACTAGAGGACAGGGGACGATCTACGAGCAGTACTTC	CASSTRGQGTIYEQYF
few	.	TRBV19	TRBJ2-7	TGTGCCAGTGGGACTGCCTACGAGCAGTACTTC	CASGTAYEQYF
.	TRBD2	TRBV19	TRBJ2-1	TGTGCCAGTAGTATAAGCGGGAACTACAATGAGCAGTTCTTC	CASSISGNYNEQFF
few	.	TRBV19	TRBJ1-1	TGTGCCAGTAGTATTATAAAGAACACTGAAGCTTTCTTT	CASSIIKNTEAFF
.	TRBD2	TRBV6-5	TRBJ2-3	TGTGCCAGCAGTTCGGGACTAGCGGCAGATACGCAGTATTTT	CASSSGLAADTQYF
.	TRBD1	TRBV28	TRBJ2-7	TGTGCCAGCACTCGGAGGATGGCAGGGGGTCGCTACGAGCAGTACTTC	CASTRRMAGGRYEQYF
.	TRBD1	TRBV30	TRBJ1-4	TGTGCCTGGGGACACGGGACAGCTAATGAAAAACTGTTTTTT	CAWGHGTANEKLFF
.	TRBD1	TRBV28	TRBJ1-2	TGTGCCATACTAACCGGGACAGAGTATGGCTACACCTTC	CAILTGTEYGYTF
.	.	TRBV6-5	TRBJ1-1	TGTGCCAGCAGTTACTCAGGAGCCCCTGAAGCTTTCTTT	CASSYSGAPEAFF
.	.	TRBV9	TRBJ2-2	TGTGCCAGCAGCAGGGGAGGAACCGGGGAGCTGTTTTTT	CASSRGGTGELFF
once	TRBD2	TRBV7-4	TRBJ2-3	TGTGCCAGCATCCCTAGCGGGAGAAGGGATACGCAGTATTTT	CASIPSGRRDTQYF
.	.	TRBV5-1	TRBJ2-3	TGCGCCAGCCGGTGGCGGGGTAGGACAGATACGCAGTATTTT	CASRWRGRTDTQYF
once	.	TRBV11-3	TRBJ2-1	TGTGCCAGCAGCCCCGGGGGAGTACCCTACAATGAGCAGTTCTTC	CASSPGGVPYNEQFF
.	TRBD1	TRBV15	TRBJ2-5	TGTGCCACCAGCATTCGACAGGGGGCGTGGGAGACCCAGTACTTC	CATSIRQGAWETQYF
.	.	TRBV27	TRBJ1-2	TGTGCCAGCAGTTGGGGAGACGGAACCTATGGCTACACCTTC	CASSWGDGTYGYTF
.	TRBD1	TRBV5-6	TRBJ2-4	TGTGCCAGCAGCCCACAGGGGCGTAGGGGCAAAAACATTCAGTACTTC	CASSPQGRRGKNIQYF
.	TRBD1	TRBV4-1	TRBJ1-2	TGCGCCAGCAGCCAAGAGCTTTTCGACAGGGTGGGAGGTGGCTACACCTTC	CASSQELFDRVGGGYTF
.	TRBD1	TRBV9	TRBJ1-2	TGTGCCAGCAGCGCACAGGGGTACTATGGCTACACCTTC	CASSAQGYYGYTF
.	.	TRBV5-5	TRBJ1-2	TGTGCCAGCAGCCTTTTGGGCGGTCCTGCGCGGAGGGGCTACACCTTC	CASSLLGGPARRGYTF
.	.	TRBV6-1	TRBJ2-7	TGTGCCAGCAGTGAAGCGCAGGGGTGGGACGAGCAGTACTTC	CASSEAQGWDEQYF
once	.	TRBV7-6	TRBJ2-5	TGTGCCAGCAGCTTATCCAGGGTCGGAGAGACCCAGTACTTC	CASSLSRVGETQYF
.	TRBD1	TRBV7-9	TRBJ2-7	TGTGCCAGCAGCGCCGGGACAGGGTTCTACGAGCAGTACTTC	CASSAGTGFYEQYF
many	.	TRBV6-1	TRBJ2-6	TGTGCCAGCAGTGAAGCCAGCTCTGGGGCCAACGTCCTGACTTTC	CASSEASSGANVLTF
.	TRBD1	TRBV7-8	TRBJ1-2	TGTGCCAGCAGTTTGACAGGGCCATATGGCTACACCTTC	CASSLTGPYGYTF
.	TRBD2	TRBV29-1	TRBJ2-1	TGCAGCGTAATACCGGGACTAGCGTGTGAGCAGTTCTTC	CSVIPGLACEQFF
.	TRBD1	TRBV29-1	TRBJ2-7	TGCAGCGCCGTTGGGACAGTCTCCTACGAGCAGTACTTC	CSAVGTVSYEQYF
.	TRBD2	TRBV6-5	TRBJ2-1	TGTGCCAGCTCGGTCGGGACTACTGCCTACAATGAGCAGTTCTTC	CASSVGTTAYNEQFF
.	TRBD2	TRBV5-1	TRBJ2-1	TGCGCCAGCAGCTGGATACTAGCGGGGGGAGTACAAGAGCAGTTCTTC	CASSWILAGGVQEQFF
.	.	TRBV12-2	TRBJ2-5	TGTGCAAGTCGCTTAGGGACAGGGAGAGAGACCCAGTACTTC	CASRLGTGRETQYF